This record concerns one TCR beta chain sequence. Its specificity is unknown. These data come from a study of cytomegalovirus exposure and HLA in healthy donors. General study findings and limits: Many donors shared some public TCRs, even though most TCR sequences were rare. Accounts indicate the classifier identified cytomegalovirus status with strong specificity and sensitivity.

The assay was immunoSEQ multiplex PCR, and TCRdb's table has in-frame clones only and misses some. The sample shows 250,000 to 400,000 clones, over 75% of them seen only once. The donors were part of the validation cohort, which consisted of more than 90 subjects and was separate from the first cohort of under 750 subjects. V was clipped by 10 bases and J by 8 bases, with 20 bases between them. Looked up from germline, CDR1 is MNHEY and CDR2 is SVGAGI. CDR3 size: 13 residues. The sequenced sample consisted of PBMCs. The chain is built from TRBV6-5 and TRBJ1-2; D perhaps matches TRBD1 (6 bases). This receptor was identified in a man aged 30-40 years in good health and CMV-seronegative. DNA of the CDR3: TGTGCCACCCGCAGGGGCACCTTTGAGGGCTACACCTTC. Protein sequence: CATRRGTFEGYTF.